The rows below give T cell receptor beta chains drawn from one sample of a study of T cell responses to AZD1222 COVID-19 vaccine. Profiled with immunoSEQ multiplex PCR; TCRdb holds only in-frame clones, not every one. The table has some 150,000 clones, around 85% seen once; the top ten hold about 8%. Sample: peripheral blood, taken on day 0 of AZD1222 vaccination. These receptors were obtained from an adult in good health. Both conserved end residues are part of each CDR3. The order of the fields is D gene, V gene, clone size, J gene, CDR3 protein, CDR3 DNA. D genes are given only for firm matches. Rows may omit the clone size; those that give it use once, few, many or a size class.

D: -; V: TRBV2; size: -; J: TRBJ1-5; CDR3: CASRTLINQPQHF; DNA: TGTGCCAGCAGGACTCTGATCAATCAGCCCCAGCATTTT
D: TRBD2; V: TRBV10-1; size: -; J: TRBJ2-7; CDR3: CASRAGTSYEQYF; DNA: TGCGCCAGCAGAGCGGGAACCTCCTACGAGCAGTACTTC
D: TRBD1; V: TRBV20-1; size: -; J: TRBJ1-4; CDR3: CSASDDRGEKLFF; DNA: TGCAGTGCTAGTGATGACAGGGGCGAAAAACTGTTTTTT
D: -; V: TRBV7-2; size: once; J: TRBJ1-2; CDR3: CASSLVNYGYTF; DNA: TGTGCCAGCAGCTTAGTTAACTATGGCTACACCTTC
D: TRBD1; V: TRBV27; size: -; J: TRBJ2-7; CDR3: CASGWQGAYEQYF; DNA: TGTGCCAGCGGTTGGCAGGGGGCCTACGAGCAGTACTTC
D: -; V: TRBV7-8; size: -; J: TRBJ1-2; CDR3: CASSASGHLNYGYTF; DNA: TGTGCCAGCAGCGCATCGGGACACCTGAACTATGGCTACACCTTC
D: -; V: TRBV7-8; size: -; J: TRBJ1-3; CDR3: CASGPGTGNTIYF; DNA: TGTGCCAGCGGGCCCGGAACTGGAAACACCATATATTTT
D: -; V: TRBV4-2; size: -; J: TRBJ2-1; CDR3: CASSQETVYNEQFF; DNA: TGTGCCAGCAGCCAAGAGACGGTATACAATGAGCAGTTCTTC
D: -; V: TRBV30; size: -; J: TRBJ2-5; CDR3: CAWIRAYPETQYF; DNA: TGTGCCTGGATCAGGGCTTACCCGGAGACCCAGTACTTC
D: -; V: TRBV5-1; size: -; J: TRBJ1-4; CDR3: CASSLTGVTNEKLFF; DNA: TGCGCCAGCAGCTTGACAGGTGTAACTAATGAAAAACTGTTTTTT
D: -; V: TRBV12-3/TRBV12-4; size: -; J: TRBJ1-1; CDR3: CASSLVRNTEAFF; DNA: TGTGCCAGCAGTTTAGTGAGGAACACTGAAGCTTTCTTT
D: -; V: TRBV11-3; size: -; J: TRBJ2-3; CDR3: CASSLAQNTDTQYF; DNA: TGTGCCAGCAGCTTGGCTCAGAACACAGATACGCAGTATTTT
D: -; V: TRBV27; size: -; J: TRBJ1-1; CDR3: CASSPIKAGGTEAFF; DNA: TGTGCCAGCAGTCCTATCAAGGCCGGGGGCACTGAAGCTTTCTTT
D: -; V: TRBV4-2; size: -; J: TRBJ1-1; CDR3: CASSQDERVYTEAFF; DNA: TGTGCCAGCAGCCAAGATGAACGGGTGTACACTGAAGCTTTCTTT
D: TRBD2; V: TRBV28; size: -; J: TRBJ2-1; CDR3: CASTPPGGGRNEQFF; DNA: TGTGCCAGCACCCCCCCGGGGGGCGGGAGGAATGAGCAGTTCTTC
D: -; V: TRBV10-3; size: -; J: TRBJ1-1; CDR3: CATTKDATEAFF; DNA: TGTGCCACAACGAAAGACGCCACTGAAGCTTTCTTT
D: -; V: TRBV19; size: few; J: TRBJ1-1; CDR3: CASSITVNTEAFF; DNA: TGTGCCAGTAGTATCACAGTGAACACTGAAGCTTTCTTT
D: TRBD2; V: TRBV5-1; size: -; J: TRBJ2-1; CDR3: CASSGGLANEQFF; DNA: TGCGCCAGCAGCGGGGGACTAGCGAATGAGCAGTTCTTC
D: TRBD1; V: TRBV6-6; size: -; J: TRBJ1-1; CDR3: CAIRNDGTGVVTEAFF; DNA: TGTGCCATCAGAAACGATGGGACAGGGGTTGTTACTGAAGCTTTCTTT
D: TRBD1; V: TRBV5-1; size: -; J: TRBJ1-4; CDR3: CASSRTGDEKLFF; DNA: TGCGCCAGCAGCAGGACAGGGGATGAAAAACTGTTTTTT
D: -; V: TRBV12-3/TRBV12-4; size: once; J: TRBJ2-7; CDR3: CASSFAGMYEQYF; DNA: TGTGCCAGCAGTTTCGCCGGGATGTACGAGCAGTACTTC
D: -; V: TRBV3-1/TRBV3-2; size: -; J: TRBJ1-5; CDR3: CASSNLGDNQPQHF; DNA: TGTGCCAGCAGCAACCTGGGAGACAATCAGCCCCAGCATTTT
D: TRBD2; V: TRBV3-1/TRBV3-2; size: -; J: TRBJ2-1; CDR3: CASSLTSGGAGYNEQFF; DNA: TGTGCCAGCAGTTTGACTAGCGGGGGGGCCGGGTATAATGAGCAGTTCTTC
D: TRBD1; V: TRBV27; size: -; J: TRBJ1-4; CDR3: CASSGQVNEKLFF; DNA: TGTGCCAGCAGTGGACAGGTTAATGAAAAACTGTTTTTT
D: -; V: TRBV12-3/TRBV12-4; size: -; J: TRBJ1-3; CDR3: CASSQTAGNTIYF; DNA: TGTGCCAGCAGCCAGACTGCTGGAAACACCATATATTTT
D: TRBD2; V: TRBV11-2; size: -; J: TRBJ2-5; CDR3: CASSQIPGAGTVQETQYF; DNA: TGTGCCAGCAGCCAAATCCCCGGAGCGGGGACCGTTCAAGAGACCCAGTACTTC
D: -; V: TRBV11-3; size: once; J: TRBJ1-1; CDR3: CASSSWEDTEAFF; DNA: TGTGCCAGCAGCTCGTGGGAGGACACTGAAGCTTTCTTT
D: TRBD1; V: TRBV28; size: -; J: TRBJ1-6; CDR3: CASRGGDRYIYSPLHF; DNA: TGTGCCAGCAGGGGGGGGGACAGGTATATTTATTCACCCCTCCACTTT